This TCR beta chain was found in a study of CD8+ T cells in alopecia areata. This clone was observed a handful of times. Its target is not known. It was cDNA, reverse transcribed from extracted RNA, that served as the sequencing template. Profiling relied on immunoSEQ multiplex PCR, and the TCRdb table lists in-frame clones only, not all of them. This table holds roughly 200,000 clones, about 63% found once. The CDR3 totals 14 residues. CDR1 is MNHEY, CDR2 SMNVEV, per germline (reference sequence). The trim removed 7 bases at V and 9 bases at J, leaving 5 bases unmatched. Study results and limitations: With patients, TCR sharing proved less clear than in mice, a difference possibly related to HLA. The study found higher clonality in lesional than normal scalp, especially in alopecia totalis/universalis.

Sequenced here: CD4+ T cells sorted from blood, sampled at week 0. J is TRBJ1-6 and V is TRBV27, with 11 bases that match TRBD1. The receptor comes from a human donor with alopecia areata. CDR3 amino acids: CASTMDRGLSPLHF. The CDR3 DNA reads as TGTGCCAGCACCATGGACAGGGGGCTTTCACCCCTCCACTTT.